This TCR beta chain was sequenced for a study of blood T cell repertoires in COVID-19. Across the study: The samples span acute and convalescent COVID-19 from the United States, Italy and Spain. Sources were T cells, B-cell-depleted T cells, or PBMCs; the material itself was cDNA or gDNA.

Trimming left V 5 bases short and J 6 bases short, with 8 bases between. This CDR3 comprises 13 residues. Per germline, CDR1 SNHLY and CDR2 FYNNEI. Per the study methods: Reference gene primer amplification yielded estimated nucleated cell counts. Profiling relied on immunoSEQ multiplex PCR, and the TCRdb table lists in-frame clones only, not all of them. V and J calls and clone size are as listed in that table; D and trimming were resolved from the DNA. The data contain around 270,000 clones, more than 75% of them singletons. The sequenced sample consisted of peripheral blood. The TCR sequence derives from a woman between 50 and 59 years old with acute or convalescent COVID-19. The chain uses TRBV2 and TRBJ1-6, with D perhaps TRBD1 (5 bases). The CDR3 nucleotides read TGTGCCAGCAGTTTAGGGGTTAATTCACCCCTCCACTTT. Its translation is CASSLGVNSPLHF.